A selection of T cell receptor beta chains follows, all from one sample in a study of molecular identifiers for immune sequencing clone quantification. TCRdb reprocessed the PCR reads via MiXCR and lists one record per CDR3 protein. The sample lists over 65,000 distinct CDR3 sequences; 20% to 25% were seen once. The sample taken for sequencing was naive CD8+ T cells from blood, with Jurkat cell RNA spiked in. These receptors were obtained from a human donor in good health. Some libraries in this study had Jurkat cell RNA spiked in. CDR3s include the opening cysteine and the closing phenylalanine or tryptophan. D genes are given only for firm matches. Clone size is shown for a subset of rows, as once, few, many or a class of expanded clone.

clone_size,d_call,j_call,v_call,cdr3_aa
few,TRBD1,TRBJ2-1,TRBV27,CASSLSGGQGANEQFF
once,NA,TRBJ2-7,TRBV30,CAWGQPYEQYF
many,NA,TRBJ2-3,TRBV28,CASSFGVGQGANTDTQYF
many,NA,TRBJ2-6,TRBV7-2,CASSLAVYSGANVLTF
few,NA,TRBJ1-1,TRBV12-3/TRBV12-4,CASSSPTRGGTEAFF
NA,NA,TRBJ1-1,TRBV28,CASMLASTGGELNTEAFF
few,NA,TRBJ2-3,TRBV12-3/TRBV12-4,CASSPPPVARDTQYF
few,NA,TRBJ1-5,TRBV20-1,CSARDNPGLGVGNQPQHF
NA,TRBD2,TRBJ2-3,TRBV15,CATSRGLAGGPLGDTQYF
many,NA,TRBJ2-7,TRBV12-5,CASGLGRGYEQYF
few,TRBD1,TRBJ2-1,TRBV13,CASSSRQGASNEQFF
many,TRBD1,TRBJ1-5,TRBV2,CASSENRGLSNQPQHF
NA,TRBD2,TRBJ2-3,TRBV28,CVSSLFLAGARTDTQYF
many,NA,TRBJ1-1,TRBV27,CASSTLQGLNTEAFF
NA,NA,TRBJ2-1,TRBV10-3,CAITSDPSGGNEQFF
few,NA,TRBJ1-5,TRBV12-3/TRBV12-4,CASSSDRSSNQPQHF